Below are 7 T cell receptor beta chains sequenced from a single sample in a study of T-cell reconstitution after alpha-beta-depleted transplantation in children. TCRbeta library preparation incorporated unique molecular identifiers. TCRdb used MiXCR to reprocess the PCR reads, holding one entry per CDR3 protein. The sample includes roughly 400,000 distinct CDR3 sequences, 43% of them seen just once. The starting material was PBMCs, obtained before TCRalphabeta/CD19-depleted stem cell transplant. These receptors were taken from a girl aged 2-10 years with aplastic anemia, due to receive a stem cell transplant.

This clonotype appeared many times. The chain is built from TRBV12-3 or TRBV12-4 and TRBJ1-2, with a possible D match to TRBD1 (5 bases). V was trimmed by 3 bases and J by 0 bases, leaving 14 bases between them. CDR3 size: 16 residues. CDR3 in amino acids: CASSLRGSFANYGYTF. The CDR3 region has the DNA TGTGCCAGCAGTTTGAGGGGAAGTTTTGCTAACTATGGCTACACCTTC.

The V call is TRBV3-1, the J call TRBJ1-4; D is uncertain. CDR1 and CDR2 (germline): LGHDT, YNNKEL (reference sequence). Trimming stripped 4 bases from V and 0 bases from J, with 12 bases between. The CDR3 extends over 16 amino acids. This CDR3 is CASSLTGVATNEKLFF. The CDR3 nucleotides read TGTGCCAGCAGCCTTACGGGAGTTGCAACTAATGAAAAACTGTTTTTT.

The CDR3 loop reads CATSDLGGGREQFF. DNA of the CDR3: TGTGCCACCAGTGATTTAGGAGGGGGGAGGGAGCAGTTCTTC. This chain uses TRBV24-1 with TRBJ2-1, with D perhaps TRBD1 or TRBD2 (6 bases each). The CDR3 runs 14 residues. With 1 base removed from V and 10 bases from J, the gap between germline ends came to 13 bases. The V gene's germline CDR1 is KGHDR and CDR2 SFDVKD.

This clonotype appeared many times. The chain joins TRBV20-1 to TRBJ2-3; a possible D gene is TRBD2 (6 bases). In germline, CDR1 is DFQATT, CDR2 SNEGSKA (reference sequence). The CDR3 is 14 residues long. In DNA form, the CDR3 reads TGCAGCTCTTCTGGAGGCGGGAATGCAGATACGCAGTATTTT. Protein: CSSSGGGNADTQYF.

In this sample, this clonotype turned up many times. The genes are TRBV7-2 and TRBJ2-3; 7 positions match TRBD2. This CDR3 has 15 amino acids. Germline CDR1 reads SGHTA; CDR2 reads FQGNSA. V lost 2 bases and J lost 0; bases outside the gene matches: 2. CDR3 sequence reads: CASSLSGISTDTQYF. Here the CDR3 DNA reads TGTGCCAGCAGCTTAAGCGGGATAAGCACAGATACGCAGTATTTT.

V gene TRBV5-8 combines with J gene TRBJ2-7; maybe TRBD1 (6 bases). The CDR3 sequence is 14 residues long. CDR1 is SGHTS, CDR2 YDEGEE, per germline. V was cut by 0 bases and J by 5 bases, with 12 bases left in between. CDR3 amino acids: CASSLGAGEHEQYF. In DNA, the CDR3 is TGTGCCAGCAGCTTGGGTGCAGGGGAGCACGAGCAGTACTTC.

The chain recombines TRBV10-3 with TRBJ2-7, with 8 positions matching TRBD2. The V gene end was trimmed by 2 bases and the J gene end by 4 bases; junction bases not matched to a gene: 4. The CDR3 runs to 14 residues. Germline loops: CDR1 ENHRY, CDR2 SYGVKD. CDR3 DNA: TGTGCCATCAGTGAGGGGGTAGCGGGGTACGAGCAGTACTTC. As protein: CAISEGVAGYEQYF.